Below are 28 T cell receptor beta chains sequenced from a single sample in a study of T cells expressing NK-cell markers. Reanalyzing the 5' RACE reads, TCRdb keeps one entry per CDR3 protein, without DNA. The sample table includes about 160,000 distinct CDR3 sequences. The sequencing input was blood T cells: a sorted CD56 or NKG2C T cell subset, CD4+ or CD8+ T cells, or bulk PBMC T cells (not recorded which). Every receptor here comes from a woman between 18 and 69 years old in good health.

This chain connects TRBV10-3 to TRBJ2-1; TCRdb designates TRBD1, a call that cannot be tested without DNA. The CDR3 has 15 residues. From germline, CDR1 is ENHRY and CDR2 SYGVKD. Here the CDR3 reads CAITPSGGSYNEQFF.

The rearrangement uses TRBV11-2 and TRBJ1-6. Germline values: CDR1 SGHAT, CDR2 FQNNGV. The CDR3 contains 17 residues. CDR3 residues: CASSLESLFGRNSPLHF. The full variable domain, in which reference TRBV11-2 and TRBJ1-6 provide the parts outside the CDR3, is EAGVAQSPRYKIIEKRQSVAFWCNPISGHATLYWYQQILGQGPKLLIQFQNNGVVDDSQLPKDRFSAERLKGVDSTLKIQPAKLEDSAVYLCASSLESLFGRNSPLHFGNGTRLTVT.

The chain employs TRBV24-1 and TRBJ2-2; the D call from TCRdb, TRBD2, cannot be confirmed without DNA. This CDR3 spans 16 amino acids. Germline lookup yields CDR1 KGHDR and CDR2 SFDVKD. The CDR3 sequence: CATSDSRGRRTGELFF.

The rearrangement uses TRBV3-1 and TRBJ1-3; TCRdb's D gene call, TRBD1, goes unchecked for lack of DNA. Germline values: CDR1 LGHDT, CDR2 YNNKEL (reference sequence). This CDR3 region has 14 residues. The CDR3 is CASSQGGPGNTIYF.

The V gene is TRBV9, the J gene TRBJ2-3; TCRdb designates TRBD1, a call that cannot be tested without DNA. CDR3 length: 20 amino acids. Germline CDR1 and CDR2: SGDLS and YYNGEE. The chain's CDR3 is CASSDTPGQGFAIGTDTQYF. Supplemented by reference TRBV9 and TRBJ2-3, the full variable domain reads DSGVTQTPKHLITATGQRVTLRCSPRSGDLSVYWYQQSLDQGLQFLIQYYNGEERAKGNILERFSAQQFPDLHSELNLSSLELGDSALYFCASSDTPGQGFAIGTDTQYFGPGTRLTVL.

The V gene is TRBV14, the J gene TRBJ2-1; TCRdb selects TRBD2, and the lack of DNA leaves this call unchecked. The CDR3 consists of 12 residues. The germline gives CDR1 SGHDN, CDR2 FVKESK. The CDR3 sequence: CASSLRDQRKFF.

V is TRBV5-1 and J is TRBJ2-1; no DNA is available, so the TRBD2 call from TCRdb remains unchecked. Per germline, CDR1 SGHRS and CDR2 YFSETQ. The CDR3 is 16 amino acids. The CDR3 spells CASSLVWLADYNEQFF.

The gene calls are TRBV14 and TRBJ2-2; no DNA is available, so the TRBD1 call from TCRdb remains unchecked. From germline, CDR1 is SGHDN and CDR2 FVKESK. This CDR3 has 16 amino acids. CDR3 protein: CASSLYGAGNTGELFF.

The CDR3 protein is CASSPGTGSGTQYF. The chain couples TRBV18 to TRBJ2-3; there is no DNA to check the TCRdb D call of TRBD1. Germline V gene data show CDR1 as KGHSH and CDR2 as LQKENI. The CDR3 sequence is 14 residues long.

V gene TRBV24-1 combines with J gene TRBJ2-3; absent DNA, TCRdb's TRBD1 call cannot be checked. CDR1 KGHDR and CDR2 SFDVKD come from the germline V gene. The CDR3 extends over 12 amino acids. CDR3: CATSERGHTQYF.

The chain employs TRBV5-1 and TRBJ2-7; with no DNA, the TCRdb D assignment of TRBD1 cannot be verified. Germline V gives CDR1 SGHRS, CDR2 YFSETQ. The CDR3 runs to 16 residues. CDR3 residues: CASSLSAGTGVAEQYF. The complete variable domain, with remaining parts taken from reference TRBV5-1 and TRBJ2-7, reads KAGVTQTPRYLIKTRGQQVTLSCSPISGHRSVSWYQQTPGQGLQFLFEYFSETQRNKGNFPGRFSGRQFSNSRSEMNVSTLELGDSALYLCASSLSAGTGVAEQYFGPGTRLTVT.

The chain carries TRBV5-1 and TRBJ2-5; the TCRdb D gene call, TRBD1, has no DNA to confirm it. The length of the CDR3 is 16 residues. Germline loops: CDR1 SGHRS, CDR2 YFSETQ. This chain's CDR3 is CASSLYSGRGQETQYF.

The rearrangement links TRBV20-1 to TRBJ1-1; TCRdb gives TRBD1 as the D gene, but with no DNA this cannot be confirmed. The CDR3 is made up of 14 amino acids. The germline V gene has CDR1 DFQATT and CDR2 SNEGSKA (reference sequence). The CDR3 sequence is CSADGQAANTEAFF.

J is TRBJ2-2 and V is TRBV24-1; TCRdb calls TRBD1, which cannot be checked without DNA. Looked up from germline, CDR1 is KGHDR and CDR2 is SFDVKD. This CDR3 contains 15 residues. The CDR3 sequence is CATSQGQANTGELFF.

The gene calls are TRBV6-5 and TRBJ2-2; the D call from TCRdb, TRBD2, cannot be confirmed without DNA. The CDR3 runs to 16 residues. Looked up from germline, CDR1 is MNHEY and CDR2 is SVGAGI. CDR3: CASSWTSGSRTGELFF.

This chain uses TRBV25-1 with TRBJ2-1; TCRdb's D call, TRBD1, is unchecked because there is no DNA. The germline CDR1 and CDR2 sequences are MGHDK and SYGVNS. The CDR3 is 15 residues long. This chain's CDR3 is CASSEPGTGYNEQFF. The variable domain in full, with the rest retrieved from reference TRBV25-1 and TRBJ2-1, is EADIYQTPRYLVIGTGKKITLECSQTMGHDKMYWYQQDPGMELHLIHYSYGVNSTEKGDLSSESTVSRIRTEHFPLTLESARPSHTSQYLCASSEPGTGYNEQFFGPGTRLTVL.

The chain carries TRBV12-3 or TRBV12-4 and TRBJ1-1; TCRdb calls TRBD1, which cannot be checked without DNA. The CDR3 contains 13 residues. CDR3 residues: CASSLITGDGAFF.

J is TRBJ2-1 and V is TRBV5-1; TCRdb gives TRBD1 as the D gene, but with no DNA this cannot be confirmed. Germline CDR1 is SGHRS and CDR2 is YFSETQ. The CDR3 contains 15 residues. CDR3: CASSPRQGGDNEQFF.

The chain links TRBV7-2 to TRBJ2-3. Germline assignment: CDR1 SGHTA and CDR2 FQGNSA. This CDR3 is 14 amino acids long. CDR3 loop: CASSFQSGLNTQYF.

This chain joins TRBV7-8 and TRBJ2-1; TCRdb names TRBD2, which stays unverified in the absence of DNA. The length of the CDR3 is 15 residues. The germline gives CDR1 SGHVS, CDR2 FQNEAQ. CDR3 protein: CASSSTSGPYNEQFF.

The gene calls are TRBV15 and TRBJ2-1; TCRdb names TRBD2, which stays unverified in the absence of DNA. CDR1 and CDR2 (germline): LNHNV, YYDKDF (reference sequence). The CDR3 is 17 amino acids. CDR3 residues: CATSSQVGGGASDEQFF. The whole variable domain, remainder taken from reference TRBV15 and TRBJ2-1, is DAMVIQNPRYQVTQFGKPVTLSCSQTLNHNVMYWYQQKSSQAPKLLFHYYDKDFNNEADTPDNFQSRRPNTSFCFLDIRSPGLGDTAMYLCATSSQVGGGASDEQFFGPGTRLTVL.

The chain has TRBV7-9 and TRBJ2-3; TCRdb's D gene call, TRBD1, goes unchecked for lack of DNA. CDR3 length: 16 amino acids. In germline, CDR1 is SEHNR, CDR2 FQNEAQ (reference sequence). The CDR3 reads CASSLVGGSSTDTQYF.

The chain joins TRBV5-4 to TRBJ1-1. CDR1 and CDR2 from the germline V gene are SGHNT and YYREEE (reference sequence). This CDR3 contains 15 residues. This chain's CDR3 is CASSLDQAKGTEAFF. Complete variable domain (other parts from reference TRBV5-4 and TRBJ1-1): ETGVTQSPTHLIKTRGQQVTLRCSSQSGHNTVSWYQQALGQGPQFIFQYYREEENGRGNFPPRFSGLQFPNYSSELNVNALELDDSALYLCASSLDQAKGTEAFFGQGTRLTVV.

The chain uses TRBV12-3 or TRBV12-4 and TRBJ2-5; TCRdb proposes TRBD2, but this gene call is untestable without DNA. The CDR3 length is 12 residues. This CDR3 is CASSTYGGDQYF.

This rearrangement joins TRBV6-6 to TRBJ1-2; without DNA, the TCRdb call of TRBD1 cannot be checked. The germline V gene encodes CDR1 MNHNY and CDR2 SVGAGI (reference sequence). The CDR3 is made up of 13 amino acids. Here the CDR3 reads CASRGQEYYGYTF.

V and J are TRBV24-1 and TRBJ2-5; the D call of TRBD2 rests on TCRdb alone, since no DNA is present to check it. Germline CDR1 KGHDR, CDR2 SFDVKD. This CDR3 spans 15 amino acids. This CDR3 reads CATSAQSGRGETQYF.

This sequence joins TRBV5-1 and TRBJ2-2; TCRdb proposes TRBD1, but this gene call is untestable without DNA. CDR3 size: 15 residues. The germline gives CDR1 SGHRS, CDR2 YFSETQ. The CDR3 here is CASSLFRGRAGELFF.

This chain uses TRBV7-8 with TRBJ2-5; with no DNA, the TCRdb D assignment of TRBD1 cannot be verified. CDR1 and CDR2 from the germline V gene are SGHVS and FQNEAQ. The CDR3 runs to 17 residues. The chain's CDR3 is CASSPGPGDAQKETQYF.